This TCR beta chain was profiled in a study of T cells in Graves' hyperthyroidism and ophthalmopathy. Overall study results and limits: Most clonotypes expanded in the thyroid (above 0.001) were also present in blood.

In its sample, this clonotype was seen a few times. Its antigen remains unknown. Amplified TCR beta CDR3 regions derived from RNA transcripts. The primer set for the first-round RT-PCR of the TCR CDR3 was HTBI. One entry per CDR3 protein results from TCRdb running MiXCR on the multiplex PCR reads. Of 650,000 to 750,000 distinct CDR3 sequences listed, about 14% are singletons. CDR3 length equals 15 residues. Deletions cut 1 base from V and 0 bases from J, with 10 bases between. From germline, CDR1 is MNHNY and CDR2 SVGAGI (reference sequence). Hyperthyroidism of Graves' type that showed no ophthalmopathy progression within 18 months was stable. Uncontrolled infections, other autoimmune diseases, pregnancy or lactation led to exclusion of patients.

This clonotype was sampled from a woman aged 18 to 35 with Graves' hyperthyroidism. Sequencing was done on a sample of blood. The chain has TRBV6-6 and TRBJ2-7; D gene uncertain. This CDR3 reads CASSYYRKSSYEQYF. The DNA for the CDR3 is TGTGCCAGCAGTTACTATCGAAAAAGCTCCTACGAGCAGTACTTC.